Listed below are T cell receptor beta chains from one sample, sequenced in a study of T cells expressing NK-cell markers. TCRdb reanalyzed the 5' RACE reads and collapses them to one entry per CDR3 protein, without DNA. Found here are about 460,000 distinct CDR3 sequences; the top ten clones hold about 1.5%. The material sequenced was blood T cells: a sorted CD56 or NKG2C T cell subset, CD4+ or CD8+ T cells, or bulk PBMC T cells (not recorded which). The receptors shown here come from a woman aged 45-60 years in good health. Both conserved end residues are part of each CDR3.

j_gene | v_gene | CDR3aa
TRBJ2-3 | TRBV9 | CASSEGTGGPDTQYF
TRBJ2-2 | TRBV9 | CASSVEPGLKTGELFF
TRBJ1-1 | TRBV2 | CASRGKLNTEAFF
TRBJ2-1 | TRBV10-1 | CASSDIPTGDNEQFF
TRBJ1-3 | TRBV5-1 | CASAPSSGNTIYF
TRBJ2-5 | TRBV7-2 | CASSIDYTETQYF
TRBJ2-7 | TRBV28 | CASRDTGTFYEQYF
TRBJ1-5 | TRBV28 | CASSPLGQPQHF
TRBJ2-4 | TRBV3-1 | CASSQTHRNLAKNIQYF
TRBJ1-1 | TRBV10-3 | CAISEFGGAETEAFF
TRBJ1-4 | TRBV7-7 | CASSPSTGEKLFF
TRBJ2-2 | TRBV5-5 | CASSTDRRDTGELFF
TRBJ2-7 | TRBV7-2 | CASSLYWTDRIGYEQYF
TRBJ2-3 | TRBV30 | CAWSVGGTTPDTQYF
TRBJ2-2 | TRBV4-2 | CASSSGETGELFF
TRBJ2-1 | TRBV19 | CASSPGGLAGAHEQFF
TRBJ2-7 | TRBV3-1 | CASGPGTSGRAQYEQYF
TRBJ2-3 | TRBV12-3/TRBV12-4 | CASSLIGLAGDTDTQYF
TRBJ2-4 | TRBV25-1 | CASSEQGWAKNIQYF
TRBJ2-5 | TRBV27 | CASSLRQGQTQYF
TRBJ2-3 | TRBV14 | CASSQEGTHTDTQYF
TRBJ1-1 | TRBV24-1 | CATSGHRGKPTEAFF
TRBJ2-7 | TRBV29-1 | CSYWTGGSYEQYF
TRBJ2-3 | TRBV6-1 | CASSGALTDTQYF
TRBJ2-7 | TRBV5-1 | CASTPGTTAYEQYF
TRBJ2-5 | TRBV24-1 | CATSDLSTDQGETQYF